This record looks at one T cell receptor beta chain sequence and its context. This sample is part of a study of CD8+CD57+ T cells in acquired aplastic anemia. About the study: Sorting CD4+ and CD8+ cells gave DNA averaging approximately 3 ug.

The template for TCR beta VDJ and CDR3 sequence profiling was genomic DNA. MiXCR, run by TCRdb on the reads, gives a single entry per CDR3 protein. This sample has around 190,000 distinct CDR3 sequences, with approximately 60% found just once. The sequence was obtained from a human donor in good health. Sequenced sample: sorted CD4+, CD8+, or CD8+CD57+ T cells (not recorded which) from PBMCs.

For the CDR3, the DNA is TGTGCCAGCAGCTTAGGCCCGGGGACAGGGAACCACTATGGCTACACCTTC. Translating gives CASSLGPGTGNHYGYTF. This chain uses TRBV7-8 with TRBJ1-2, with TRBD1 matching over 9 bases. CDR1 and CDR2 (germline): SGHVS, FQNEAQ. The CDR3 contains 17 residues. The V and J ends lost 1 base and 3 bases, in that order; junction bases with no gene match: 9.